This T cell receptor (beta chain) was observed in a study of blood T cells in healthy people across ages. A sample-barcoded 5' primer and a J-beta primer mix were used in a second PCR of about 6 to 11 cycles. TCRdb re-called the 5' RACE reads with MiXCR, one entry per CDR3 protein. The sample yields about 670,000 distinct CDR3 sequences, approximately 52% seen once. Trimming removed 0 bases from V and 5 bases from J, with 13 bases in between. Germline assignment: CDR1 LGHNA and CDR2 YNFKEQ. The CDR3 loop spans 15 amino acids. The chain has TRBV4-2 and TRBJ2-5; D is possibly TRBD1 or TRBD2 (5 bases each). The receptor was isolated from a woman aged 80 or over in good health. Sequenced sample: blood. For the CDR3, the DNA is TGTGCCAGCAGCCAAGATAGGGACGGCGGGGAGACCCAGTACTTC. Translation: CASSQDRDGGETQYF.